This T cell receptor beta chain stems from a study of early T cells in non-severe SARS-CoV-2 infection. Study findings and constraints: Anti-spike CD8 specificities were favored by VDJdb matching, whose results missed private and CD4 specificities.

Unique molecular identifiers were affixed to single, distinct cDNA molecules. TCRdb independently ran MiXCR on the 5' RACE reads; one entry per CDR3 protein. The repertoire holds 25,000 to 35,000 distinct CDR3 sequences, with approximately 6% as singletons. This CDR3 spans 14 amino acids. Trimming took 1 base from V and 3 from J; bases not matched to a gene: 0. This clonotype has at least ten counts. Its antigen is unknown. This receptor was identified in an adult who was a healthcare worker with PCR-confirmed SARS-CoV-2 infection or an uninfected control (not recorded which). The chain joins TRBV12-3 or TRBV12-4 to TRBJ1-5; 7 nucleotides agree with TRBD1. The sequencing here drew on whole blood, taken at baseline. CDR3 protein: CASSLEGANQPQHF. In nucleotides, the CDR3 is TGTGCCAGCAGTTTAGAGGGGGCCAATCAGCCCCAGCATTTT.